This TCR beta chain was observed in a study of CD4+ T cells in melanoma (dated 2022 in TCRdb). For context, the study as a whole: Neoantigen-specific CD4+ T cells in human melanoma were investigated in the study.

Relative to germline, V is 1 base shorter and J is 1 base shorter, with 5 bases between their ends. Its CDR3 holds 13 amino acids, cysteine through phenylalanine. Kept here is only the CDR3 DNA, which spans 39 bases and is read in frame from base 1. CDR1 SGHDT and CDR2 YYEEEE were looked up in the germline V gene. This clone has just a few counts. No cognate antigen has been identified for it. No qualities accompany the bases; no much larger clone lies one base away. The donors were melanoma patients. Library method: the immunoSEQ multiplex PCR assay. What TCRdb holds here is the immuneACCESS table cut down to in-frame rearrangements. Part of the clones is not present; checked against another copy, under half of the missing clones reflect an unresolved V gene, and the others are unexplained. The sample includes 10,000 or so clones, with approximately 61% observed a single time. The ten most abundant clones make up 13% to 15% of the sample.

Study-wide conclusions, independent of this receptor: Neoantigen-specific CD4+ T cells were reported to be correlated with the function of CD8+ T cells, macrophages and B cells. According to the report, neoantigen-specific CD4+ T cells in melanoma displayed diverse differentiation states.

The sequencing sample was made of cells from a culture (not recorded whether cultured in vitro). The origin of this receptor is a human donor with melanoma. The chain couples TRBV5-6 to TRBJ1-1, with no reliable assignment of the D segment. The CDR3 corresponds to CASSLRQNTEAFF. The nucleotide sequence is TGTGCCAGCAGCTTGAGGCAGAACACTGAAGCTTTCTTT.